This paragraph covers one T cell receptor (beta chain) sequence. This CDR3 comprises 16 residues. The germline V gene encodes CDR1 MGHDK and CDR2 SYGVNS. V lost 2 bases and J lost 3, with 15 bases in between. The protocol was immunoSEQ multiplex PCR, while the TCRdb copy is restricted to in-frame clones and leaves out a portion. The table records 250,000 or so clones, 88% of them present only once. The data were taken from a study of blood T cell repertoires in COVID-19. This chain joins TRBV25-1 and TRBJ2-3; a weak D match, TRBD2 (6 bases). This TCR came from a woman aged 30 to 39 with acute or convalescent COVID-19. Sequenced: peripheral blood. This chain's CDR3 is CASSETLTRGTDTQYF. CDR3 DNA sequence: TGTGCCAGCAGTGAAACTCTCACGCGGGGAACAGATACGCAGTATTTT.